This entry lists 9 T cell receptor beta chains sequenced from one sample in a study of T-cell reconstitution after alpha-beta-depleted transplantation in children. For TCRbeta, the library was prepared with unique molecular identifiers. From the PCR reads, TCRdb called clonotypes with MiXCR, one entry per CDR3 protein. The sample carries some 490,000 distinct CDR3 sequences, about 12% recorded once. Material: PBMCs from the stem cell graft donor, obtained from the stem cell graft. The origin of the receptors is a human donor who donated a stem cell graft to a child with combined immunodeficiency.

Details on this clonotype: This may come from a read error, since a much larger clone is one base off. The rearrangement joins TRBV12-3 or TRBV12-4 to TRBJ2-3, with a weak D call TRBD2 (5 bases). The CDR3 sequence is 15 residues long. The CDR3 nucleotides read TGTGCCAGCAGTTTCCGACGAGCTAGCATAGATACGCAGTATTTT. It specifies CASSFRRASIDTQYF.

This clonotype was counted many times. The V and J genes are TRBV12-3 or TRBV12-4 and TRBJ2-1; 10 bases agree with TRBD1. The CDR3 spans 17 residues. The ends lost 0 bases at V and 3 bases at J; junction bases unmatched: 5. The CDR3 bases are TGTGCCAGCAGTTTAGCAGCAGGGACAGGGGACTACAATGAGCAGTTCTTC. Its translation: CASSLAAGTGDYNEQFF.

This clonotype has a count of ten or more. The chain joins TRBV18 to TRBJ2-1; unclear D gene. The V end was cut by 3 bases, the J end by 8 bases, with 8 bases between. Germline lookup yields CDR1 KGHSH and CDR2 LQKENI. The CDR3 contains 12 residues. CDR3 residues: CASSPNSHEQFF. The CDR3, as DNA: TGTGCCAGCTCACCCAACTCCCATGAGCAGTTCTTC. The full variable domain, rest sourced from reference TRBV18 and TRBJ2-1, is NAGVMQNPRHLVRRRGQEARLRCSPMKGHSHVYWYRQLPEEGLKFMVYLQKENIIDESGMPKERFSAEFPKEGPSILRIQQVVRGDSAAYFCASSPNSHEQFFGPGTRLTVL.

The rearrangement uses TRBV12-3 or TRBV12-4 and TRBJ1-3; possible D gene TRBD1, 5 bases. With 6 bases removed from V and 2 bases from J, the gap between germline ends came to 17 bases. This CDR3 has 16 residues. CDR3 residues: CASSPPQGFTGNTIYF. CDR3 coding DNA: TGTGCCAGCAGCCCTCCTCAGGGTTTTACTGGAAACACCATATATTTT.

This clonotype was recorded many times. The chain recombines TRBV12-3 or TRBV12-4 with TRBJ1-1, with unresolved D. The CDR3 spans 13 residues. V lost 6 bases and J lost 1, with 9 bases in between. CDR3 nucleotides: TGTGCCAGCAGCTCCACCCCGAACACTGAAGCTTTCTTT. Its protein is CASSSTPNTEAFF.

This clonotype occurred a few times. For the CDR3, the DNA is TGTGCCTGGAGTGACCCAAGGGATACGCAGTATTTT. Translation: CAWSDPRDTQYF. This chain uses TRBV30 with TRBJ2-3; D gene unclear. The CDR3 contains 12 residues. Germline CDR1 is GTSNPN and CDR2 is SVGIG (reference sequence). Trimming pared 1 base from V and 6 bases from J, leaving 8 bases between.

This clonotype was observed a handful of times. The rearrangement joins TRBV4-1 to TRBJ1-5; 8 nucleotides align to TRBD1. Germline V gene data show CDR1 as MGHRA and CDR2 as YSYEKL. CDR3 length: 18 residues. V lost 1 base and J lost 0; bases outside the gene matches: 8. CDR3 DNA sequence: TGCGCCAGCAGCCAAGGGTCGACAGGGGCCCTTAGCAATCAGCCCCAGCATTTT. This codes for CASSQGSTGALSNQPQHF.

This clonotype has more than one count but fewer than ten. This sequence joins TRBV6-1 and TRBJ2-5; maybe TRBD2 (5 bases). The CDR3 is 15 residues long. V lost 1 base, J lost 7 bases, and 16 bases lay in between. Germline V lookup: CDR1 MNHNS, CDR2 SASEGT. CDR3 DNA sequence: TGTGCCAGCAGTGAAGTTCGACTACGCCGAGGGACCCAGTACTTC. This sequence encodes CASSEVRLRRGTQYF.

This clonotype appeared a few times. In DNA form, the CDR3 reads TGTGCCAGCAGGTACGACAGGCAGCCCCAGCATTTT. Its translation: CASRYDRQPQHF. The rearrangement uses TRBV2 and TRBJ1-5; D perhaps matches TRBD1 (6 bases). The CDR3 is 12 residues long. Trimming shortened V by 6 bases and J by 7 bases, and 10 bases separated the two germline ends. Germline loops: CDR1 SNHLY, CDR2 FYNNEI.